Listed here are 11 T cell receptor beta chains from one sample, sequenced in a study of cytomegalovirus exposure and HLA in healthy donors. Primers: 60 Vbeta forward and 13 Jbeta reverse. Sequencing was performed with immunoSEQ multiplex PCR; in TCRdb, only in-frame clones are kept and a portion is missing. Of 95,000 to 100,000 clones in the sample, approximately 76% were seen once. Sequenced sample: PBMCs. The source is a middle-aged man in good health and CMV-seronegative.

J is TRBJ2-7 and V is TRBV7-3; the match to TRBD2 covers 9 bases. The CDR3 is 13 amino acids. V trimming: 5 bases; J trimming: 5 bases; junction bases outside the gene matches: 4. Germline V gene lookup returns CDR1 SGHTA and CDR2 FQGTGA. This chain's CDR3 is CASSPSGTHEQYF. The CDR3 bases are TGTGCCAGCAGCCCTAGCGGGACCCACGAGCAGTACTTC. Complete variable domain (other parts from reference TRBV7-3 and TRBJ2-7): GAGVSQTPSNKVTEKGKYVELRCDPISGHTALYWYRQSLGQGPEFLIYFQGTGAADDSGLPNDRFFAVRPEGSVSTLKIQRTERGDSAVYLCASSPSGTHEQYFGPGTRLTVT.

This chain uses TRBV14 with TRBJ2-7, with D maybe TRBD2 (6 bases). This CDR3 has 16 residues. Germline V gene sequence: CDR1 SGHDN, CDR2 FVKESK. Trimming stripped 3 bases from V and 4 bases from J, with 19 bases between. The DNA for the CDR3 is TGTGCCAGCAGCCAGAGGACTCCCGGGACTCAATACGAGCAGTACTTC. Protein sequence: CASSQRTPGTQYEQYF.

V and J are TRBV5-6 and TRBJ1-5, with D tentatively TRBD1 (6 bases). Germline V lookup: CDR1 SGHDT, CDR2 YYEEEE. V was cut by 0 bases and J by 6 bases, with 16 bases left in between. The CDR3 runs to 16 residues. CDR3 sequence reads: CASSLGRQEYGQPQHF. CDR3 nucleotides: TGTGCCAGCAGCTTGGGCCGACAGGAATATGGTCAGCCCCAGCATTTT.

This sequence joins TRBV19 and TRBJ2-5; 8 bases are a match to TRBD2. The germline gives CDR1 LNHDA, CDR2 SQIVND (reference sequence). This CDR3 has 15 residues. V lost 3 bases, J lost 5 bases, and 8 bases stayed unmatched. CDR3 in DNA: TGTGCCAGTAGTATGGAGCGGGGGCCCCGGGAGACCCAGTACTTC. Its protein is CASSMERGPRETQYF.

The chain carries TRBV28 and TRBJ2-5, with D possibly being TRBD2 (5 bases). CDR3 length equals 12 residues. Looked up from germline, CDR1 is MDHEN and CDR2 is SYDVKM. Between the trimmed V and J ends, which lost 6 bases and 9 bases, there was a span of 14 bases. In DNA form, the CDR3 reads TGTGCCAGCAGGGAGACACGGGGAGCCCAGTACTTC. Amino acids: CASRETRGAQYF.

This chain joins TRBV5-4 and TRBJ2-3; 8 nucleotides agree with TRBD2. J gave up 0 bases and V 3 bases, and 3 bases lay outside the gene matches. The CDR3 has 15 amino acids. The germline gives CDR1 SGHNT, CDR2 YYREEE (reference sequence). CDR3 sequence: CASSWIAGSTDTQYF. In nucleotides, the CDR3 is TGTGCCAGCAGCTGGATAGCGGGAAGCACAGATACGCAGTATTTT.

The chain carries TRBV2 and TRBJ2-1; 8 bases line up with TRBD2. The CDR3 has 15 residues. The V gene's germline CDR1 is SNHLY and CDR2 FYNNEI. Trimming cost V 2 bases and J 2 bases; bases outside gene matches: 2. CDR3 loop: CASSELAGPYNEQFF. As DNA, the CDR3 is TGTGCCAGCAGTGAACTAGCGGGCCCCTACAATGAGCAGTTCTTC.

J is TRBJ2-1 and V is TRBV28; D ambiguous. Trimming cost V 3 bases and J 4 bases, with 7 bases left between them. This CDR3 has 13 residues. CDR1 and CDR2 from the germline V gene are MDHEN and SYDVKM. CDR3 DNA sequence: TGTGCCAGCAGTTTTGGCCCTTACAATGAGCAGTTCTTC. Protein product: CASSFGPYNEQFF.

The V gene is TRBV30, the J gene TRBJ2-7, with TRBD2 as a possible D gene (6 bases). Germline loops: CDR1 GTSNPN, CDR2 SVGIG (reference sequence). Trimming cost V 2 bases and J 3 bases, with 17 bases left between them. The CDR3 is made up of 15 amino acids. CDR3 residues: CAWSYPGTLNYEQYF. As DNA, the CDR3 is TGTGCCTGGAGTTATCCCGGGACTCTCAACTACGAGCAGTACTTC. The variable domain in full, completed from reference TRBV30 and TRBJ2-7, reads SQTIHQWPATLVQPVGSPLSLECTVEGTSNPNLYWYRQAAGRGLQLLFYSVGIGQISSEVPQNLSASRPQDRQFILSSKKLLLSDSGFYLCAWSYPGTLNYEQYFGPGTRLTVT.

The rearrangement joins TRBV5-1 to TRBJ1-2; no firm D call. V shed 0 bases and J shed 4 bases, with 10 bases lying between them. The V gene's germline CDR1 is SGHRS and CDR2 YFSETQ. The CDR3 spans 14 residues. The CDR3 nucleotides read TGCGCCAGCAGCTTGGGAGGAGTGGGCTATGGCTACACCTTC. As protein: CASSLGGVGYGYTF. The full variable domain, with the rest looked up from reference TRBV5-1 and TRBJ1-2, is KAGVTQTPRYLIKTRGQQVTLSCSPISGHRSVSWYQQTPGQGLQFLFEYFSETQRNKGNFPGRFSGRQFSNSRSEMNVSTLELGDSALYLCASSLGGVGYGYTFGSGTRLTVV.

This clone is judged medium-sized. The chain recombines TRBV5-6 with TRBJ2-7; D is perhaps TRBD2 (6 bases). The V end was cut by 3 bases, the J end by 0 bases, with 19 bases between. CDR3 size: 17 residues. Germline V CDR1 and CDR2: SGHDT, YYEEEE. Here the CDR3 reads CASSSNPGTTSSYEQYF. The CDR3 bases are TGTGCCAGCAGCTCCAATCCCGGGACGACTAGCTCCTACGAGCAGTACTTC.